The T cell receptor beta chain described here comes from a study of shared clonotypes between healthy human individuals. General study points: About 5.2% was the fraction of naive CD4 clonotypes found shared across a handful of donors. Rarefaction gave evidence that sorted-subset sequencing remained incomplete despite large depth.

With regard to this clone: The target antigen is unknown.

Recent vaccinations or acute infections were absent in the healthy HIV-negative adult donors. Only Caucasian adults living in Nashville, Tennessee served as donors. This CDR3 comprises 13 residues. The germline gives CDR1 SQVTM, CDR2 ANQGSEA. Unmatched junction bases numbered 11, after V lost 7 bases and J lost 7 bases. TCRdb keeps only in-frame clones here, not all; method: immunoSEQ multiplex PCR. This sample has 2 million to 2.5 million clones, with about 92% found just once. The chain has TRBV29-1 and TRBJ1-2; 8 nucleotides align to TRBD1. Input material: naive CD4+ T cells from PBMCs. Subset specified: CD45RA+ positively selected. This TCR was sampled from a man between 18 and 29 years old in good health. Some clones in this sample may be carry-over from other donors' samples. The CDR3 spells CSGDNRGSSGYTF. In DNA form, the CDR3 reads TGCAGCGGCGACAACAGGGGGTCTAGTGGCTACACCTTC.